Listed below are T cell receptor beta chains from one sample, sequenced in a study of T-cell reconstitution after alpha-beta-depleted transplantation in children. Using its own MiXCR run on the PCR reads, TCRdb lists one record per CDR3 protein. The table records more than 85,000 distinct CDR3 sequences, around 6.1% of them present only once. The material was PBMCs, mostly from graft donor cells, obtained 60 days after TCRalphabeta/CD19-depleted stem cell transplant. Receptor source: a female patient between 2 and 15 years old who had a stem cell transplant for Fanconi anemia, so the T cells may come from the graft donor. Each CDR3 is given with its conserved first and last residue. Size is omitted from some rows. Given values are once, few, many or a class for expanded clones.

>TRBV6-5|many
CASSYGVGVAKNIQYF
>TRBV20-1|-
CSARDLAGGYYNEQFF
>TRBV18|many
CASSQGADTQYF
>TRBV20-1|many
CSASPPLAGANYEQYF
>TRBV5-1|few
CASSSGLAAYYGQYF
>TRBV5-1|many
CASSPNLRGDDEAFF
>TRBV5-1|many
CASSVGTHSYEQYF
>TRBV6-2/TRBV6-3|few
CASSRTSRTSGGPVFQYF
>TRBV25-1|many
CASSDPPGQGNTEAFF
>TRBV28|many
CASSLVGSGYEQYF
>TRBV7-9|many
CASSAKIAGGSYNEQFF
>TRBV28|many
CASSRDRVVEQFF
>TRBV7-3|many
CASSLTGLDTDTQYF
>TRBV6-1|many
CASSRVRTLIDRRTDTQYF
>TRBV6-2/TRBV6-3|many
CASSYLQGLSYEQYF
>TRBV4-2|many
CASSSSGGLYTGELFF